The sequence of this TCR beta chain was determined in a study of response to subunit inactivated influenza vaccine. The CDR3 totals 14 residues. In germline, CDR1 is SGHDT, CDR2 YYEEEE. Trimming cost V 3 bases and J 0 bases, with 7 bases left between them. Study-level findings and limits: Authors suggested each seasonal influenza vaccination recruits few new T cells.

This clonotype was seen more than once but under ten times. The antigen remains unidentified. Each CDR3 protein gets one entry after TCRdb re-called the RT-PCR reads with MiXCR. The data contain about 700,000 distinct CDR3 sequences, more than 15% of them singletons. The chain joins TRBV5-6 to TRBJ2-4; D gene ambiguous. The specimen was PBMCs from blood, collected 11 to 12 days after vaccination. The receptor comes from a man aged 50-60 years who received an inactivated influenza vaccine. The CDR3 bases are TGTGCCAGCAGCTCGGTATTAGCCAAAAACATTCAGTACTTC. This sequence encodes CASSSVLAKNIQYF.